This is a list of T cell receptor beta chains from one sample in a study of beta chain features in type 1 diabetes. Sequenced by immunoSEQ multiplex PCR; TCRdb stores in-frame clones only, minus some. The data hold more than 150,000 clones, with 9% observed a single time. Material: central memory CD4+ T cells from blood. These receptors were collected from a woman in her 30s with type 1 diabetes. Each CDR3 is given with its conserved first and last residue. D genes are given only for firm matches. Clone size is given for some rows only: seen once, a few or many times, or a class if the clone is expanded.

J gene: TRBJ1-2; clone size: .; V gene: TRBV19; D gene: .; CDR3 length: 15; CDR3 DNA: TGTGCCAGTAGTTTAAGGACAGCCACTAACTATGGCTACACCTTC; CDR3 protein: CASSLRTATNYGYTF
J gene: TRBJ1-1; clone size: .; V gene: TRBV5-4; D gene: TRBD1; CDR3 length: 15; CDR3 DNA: TGTGCCAGCAGCTCCCCGGGACAGGGGAACACTGAAGCTTTCTTT; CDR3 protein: CASSSPGQGNTEAFF
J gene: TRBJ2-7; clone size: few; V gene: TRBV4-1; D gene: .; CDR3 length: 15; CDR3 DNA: TGCGCCAGCAGCCAACAAGGGCCAGGGGAAGACGAGCAGTACTTC; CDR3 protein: CASSQQGPGEDEQYF
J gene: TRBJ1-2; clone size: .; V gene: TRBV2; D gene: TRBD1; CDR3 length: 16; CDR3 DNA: TGTGCCAGCAGTGGCGGGACGGGACAGGGGACAGATGGCTACACCTTC; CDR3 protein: CASSGGTGQGTDGYTF
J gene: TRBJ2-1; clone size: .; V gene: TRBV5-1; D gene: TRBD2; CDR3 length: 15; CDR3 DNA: TGCGCCAGCAGCTTGGTAGCGGGAGGGCCAGATGAGCAGTTCTTC; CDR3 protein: CASSLVAGGPDEQFF
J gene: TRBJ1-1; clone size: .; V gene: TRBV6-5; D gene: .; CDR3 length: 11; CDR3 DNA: TGTGCCAGCAGCCGAGGAGGGGAAGCTTTCTTT; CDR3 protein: CASSRGGEAFF
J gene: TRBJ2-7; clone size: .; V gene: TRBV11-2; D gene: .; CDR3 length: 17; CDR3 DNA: TGTGCCAGCAGCTTAGACGGATCGGGATACACGTTCTACGAGCAGTACTTC; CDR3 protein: CASSLDGSGYTFYEQYF
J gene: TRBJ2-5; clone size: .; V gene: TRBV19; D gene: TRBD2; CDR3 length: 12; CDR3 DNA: TGTGCCAGCAGACTAGCGGGAGAGACCCAGTACTTC; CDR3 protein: CASRLAGETQYF
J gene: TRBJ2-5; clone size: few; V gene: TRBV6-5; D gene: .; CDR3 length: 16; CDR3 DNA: TGTGCCAGCAGATACACCCCTACAGGGATCCAAGAGACCCAGTACTTC; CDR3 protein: CASRYTPTGIQETQYF
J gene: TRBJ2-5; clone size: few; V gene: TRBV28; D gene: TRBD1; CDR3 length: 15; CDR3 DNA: TGTGCCAGCAGTTCCCCCGGGACAGGGACGGAGACCCAGTACTTC; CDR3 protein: CASSSPGTGTETQYF
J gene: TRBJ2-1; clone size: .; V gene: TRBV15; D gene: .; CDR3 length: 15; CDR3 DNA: TGTGCCACCAGCAGAGACAGGATATCCTACAATGAGCAGTTCTTC; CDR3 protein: CATSRDRISYNEQFF
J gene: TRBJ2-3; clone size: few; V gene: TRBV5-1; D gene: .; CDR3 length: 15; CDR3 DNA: TGCGCCAGCACTACCGGGGGGCGCACCACAGATACGCAGTATTTT; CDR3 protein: CASTTGGRTTDTQYF
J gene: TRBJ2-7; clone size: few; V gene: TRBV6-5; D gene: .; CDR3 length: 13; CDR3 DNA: TGTGCCAGCAGTTACGCAGAATTCTACGAGCAGTACTTC; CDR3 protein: CASSYAEFYEQYF
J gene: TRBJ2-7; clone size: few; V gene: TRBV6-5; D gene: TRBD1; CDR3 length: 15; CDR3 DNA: TGTGCCAGCAGTTACGCATCCGGGGACAGCGACGAGCAGTACTTC; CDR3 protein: CASSYASGDSDEQYF
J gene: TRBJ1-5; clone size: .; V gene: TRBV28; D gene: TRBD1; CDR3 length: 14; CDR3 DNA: TGTGCCAGCAGTGACGGACAGGGCGGTCAGCCCCAGCATTTT; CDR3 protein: CASSDGQGGQPQHF
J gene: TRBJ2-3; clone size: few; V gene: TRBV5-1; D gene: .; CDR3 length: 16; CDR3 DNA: TGCGCCAGCAGCTTGGGACTAGATAAGGGTAGCGTTACGCAGTATTTT; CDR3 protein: CASSLGLDKGSVTQYF
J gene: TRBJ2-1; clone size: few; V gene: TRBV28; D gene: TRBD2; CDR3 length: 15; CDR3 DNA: TGTGCCAGCAGTCAGACTAGCCCCTCAAACAATGAGCAGTTCTTC; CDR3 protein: CASSQTSPSNNEQFF
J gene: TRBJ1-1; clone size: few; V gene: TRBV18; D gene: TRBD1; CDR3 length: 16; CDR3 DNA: TGTGCCAGCTCTCCCAATCCGGGACAGAGGAACACTGAAGCTTTCTTT; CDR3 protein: CASSPNPGQRNTEAFF
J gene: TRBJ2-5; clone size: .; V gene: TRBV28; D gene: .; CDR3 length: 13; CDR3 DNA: TGTGCCAGCGATGGGGCAGCACAAGAGACCCAGTACTTC; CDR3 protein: CASDGAAQETQYF
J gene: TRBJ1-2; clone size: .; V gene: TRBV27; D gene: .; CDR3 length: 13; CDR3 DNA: TGTGCCAGCAGTCCGCGACAGTTTGCGGGCTACACCTTC; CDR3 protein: CASSPRQFAGYTF
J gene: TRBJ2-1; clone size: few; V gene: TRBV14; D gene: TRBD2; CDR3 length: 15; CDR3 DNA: TGTGCCAGCAATCGCGGGACTAGCGGCATCGATGAGCAGTTCTTC; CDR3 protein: CASNRGTSGIDEQFF